A single sample is the source of the 5 T cell receptor beta chains below, sequenced in a study of cytomegalovirus exposure and HLA in healthy donors. It was with 60 Vbeta and 13 Jbeta primers that the PCR ran. Assay used: immunoSEQ multiplex PCR; TCRdb lists only in-frame clones, some missing. In the table there are under 100,000 clones, around 81% of which are singletons. Sequencing was performed on PBMCs. Every receptor here comes from a woman aged 65 to 85 in good health and CMV-seropositive.

The genes are TRBV9 and TRBJ2-1, with 9 bases identical to TRBD1. CDR3 length: 14 residues. Germline V lookup: CDR1 SGDLS, CDR2 YYNGEE. The V gene end was trimmed by 4 bases and the J gene end by 6 bases; junction bases not matched to a gene: 5. The CDR3 loop is CASSYRDRVNEQFF. CDR3 DNA: TGTGCCAGCAGCTACCGGGACAGGGTCAATGAGCAGTTCTTC.

The chain employs TRBV4-3 and TRBJ2-6, with D perhaps TRBD1 (5 bases). The CDR3 sequence is 20 residues long. V was cut by 2 bases and J by 2 bases, with 22 bases left in between. Per germline, CDR1 LGHNA and CDR2 YSLEER. The CDR3 DNA is TGCGCCAGCAGCCAACTCACCCAGGGTGAGTATCGCGCTGGGGCCAACGTCCTGACTTTC. This sequence encodes CASSQLTQGEYRAGANVLTF.

This chain joins TRBV5-1 and TRBJ2-2; D ambiguous. Trimming took off 2 bases at V and 3 bases at J, with 14 bases between the two ends. Per the germline V gene, CDR1 is SGHRS and CDR2 is YFSETQ. This CDR3 region has 16 residues. The CDR3 reads CASSLPRPVDTGELFF. The DNA of the CDR3 is TGCGCCAGCAGCTTACCTCGTCCGGTGGACACCGGGGAGCTGTTTTTT.

The V call is TRBV30, the J call TRBJ2-1, with D maybe TRBD1 (6 bases). V gave up 3 bases and J gave up 0 bases, with 12 bases separating them. The length of the CDR3 is 15 residues. Per germline, CDR1 GTSNPN and CDR2 SVGIG (reference sequence). The CDR3 DNA reads as TGTGCCTGGAGCGCCACAGGGAGCTCCTACAATGAGCAGTTCTTC. Translating gives CAWSATGSSYNEQFF. Together with reference TRBV30 and TRBJ2-1, the CDR3 gives the full variable domain: SQTIHQWPATLVQPVGSPLSLECTVEGTSNPNLYWYRQAAGRGLQLLFYSVGIGQISSEVPQNLSASRPQDRQFILSSKKLLLSDSGFYLCAWSATGSSYNEQFFGPGTRLTVL.

The chain is built from TRBV27 and TRBJ2-7; D may be TRBD1 (5 bases). The germline gives CDR1 MNHEY, CDR2 SMNVEV (reference sequence). The CDR3 is 15 amino acids. V was pared by 5 bases and J by 0 bases, with 14 bases between. The CDR3 DNA follows: TGTGCCAGCAGTGGGGCAGAAAGGAGCTCCTACGAGCAGTACTTC. It encodes CASSGAERSSYEQYF.